These T cell receptor beta chains were read from a single sample in a study of CD8 T cells in Susac syndrome. MiXCR, applied by TCRdb to the immunoSEQ multiplex PCR reads, yields one record per CDR3 protein. Here the sample spans over 95,000 distinct CDR3 sequences, about 93% being singletons. The specimen sequenced was CD4+ T cells from PBMCs. All receptors come from a human donor in good health. Each CDR3 is given with its conserved first and last residue.

v_gene	j_gene	CDR3aa
TRBV5-4	TRBJ2-5	CASSLHQAEETQYF
TRBV13	TRBJ2-2	CASSKYTRRQGRSTGELFF
TRBV2	TRBJ2-3	CASVYMAERTDTQYF
TRBV7-9	TRBJ2-2	CASSLEVSGELFF
TRBV18	TRBJ2-2	CASSPRTGELFF
TRBV7-9	TRBJ2-5	CASSKWTGGEETQYF
TRBV12-3/TRBV12-4	TRBJ1-2	CASSLPGQEDGYTF
TRBV29-1	TRBJ2-5	CSHGGSQETQYF
TRBV5-4	TRBJ1-2	CASSAPSGDLLDGYTF
TRBV6-6	TRBJ2-5	CASSRTAGFQETQYF
TRBV3-1	TRBJ2-2	CASSQVAGSNTGELFF
TRBV5-6	TRBJ2-3	CASSSDTGRMPRPDTQYF
TRBV25-1	TRBJ1-2	CASSESGVGYTF
TRBV7-9	TRBJ2-3	CASSWDLSSGARTDTQYF
TRBV7-2	TRBJ1-2	CASSFPPPLGEGYTF
TRBV29-1	TRBJ1-1	CSVSRTLTNTEAFF
TRBV11-2	TRBJ2-7	CASSLGGSRAQQYF
TRBV7-3	TRBJ1-2	CASRIGGGGYYGYTF
TRBV9	TRBJ2-7	CASSVDERGSSYEQYF
TRBV7-3	TRBJ2-2	CASSRSGLAGYGELFF
TRBV5-1	TRBJ2-3	CASSQSASTDTQYF
TRBV6-1	TRBJ2-3	CASSPSGSPSTDTQYF
TRBV7-2	TRBJ2-5	CASSLIGEQETQYF
TRBV6-2/TRBV6-3	TRBJ1-1	CASKGIVNTEAFF
TRBV9	TRBJ1-1	CASSDSGTLNTEAFF
TRBV19	TRBJ2-1	CASTKLAGENNEQFF
TRBV2	TRBJ1-2	CASSFRENYGYTF
TRBV4-1	TRBJ2-2	CASSQEFSGVPGELFF
TRBV20-1	TRBJ2-7	CSASSLWMSPYEQYF
TRBV10-3	TRBJ1-1	CAISDRVGLNTEAFF
TRBV5-1	TRBJ1-1	CASSLAVSRTEAFF
TRBV29-1	TRBJ1-1	CSARGGYREAFF
TRBV7-8	TRBJ1-4	CASRRPGALATNEKLFF
TRBV19	TRBJ2-3	CASSIVPKETDTQYF
TRBV5-1	TRBJ1-1	CASSRQDQVGTEAFF
TRBV14	TRBJ2-2	CASSQAPDGGELFF
TRBV7-2	TRBJ2-1	CASSVGASSYNEQFF
TRBV6-1	TRBJ1-5	CASRQGGGPSNQPQHF
TRBV3-1	TRBJ1-5	CASSQDASSNQPQHF
TRBV5-4	TRBJ2-5	CASSFLGGWASEETQYF